The 32 T cell receptor beta chains given below trace back to one sample, sequenced in a study of blood T cell repertoires in COVID-19. The assay was immunoSEQ multiplex PCR, and TCRdb's table has in-frame clones only and misses some. The sample comprises roughly 260,000 clones, roughly 80% of which are singletons, and approximately 5% rests with the top ten. Sequenced sample: peripheral blood. All receptors derive from a woman older than 75 with active or convalescent COVID-19.

CDR3 sequence (DNA): TGTGCCAGTCGGGGACAGGGGGTCGTCTCTGGAAACACCATATATTTT. Its protein is CASRGQGVVSGNTIYF. The chain couples TRBV19 to TRBJ1-3; 11 bases match TRBD1. This CDR3 has 16 amino acids. Germline V gives CDR1 LNHDA, CDR2 SQIVND (reference sequence). V shed 8 bases and J 0 bases; nucleotides not matched to a gene: 6.

There are a few counts of this clone. The V gene is TRBV7-2, the J gene TRBJ1-6; D not certain. Trimming left V 5 bases short and J 7 bases short, with 6 bases between. The CDR3 is made up of 12 amino acids. From germline, CDR1 is SGHTA and CDR2 FQGNSA. This chain's CDR3 is CASSPVNSPLHF. As DNA, the CDR3 is TGTGCCAGCAGCCCGGTCAATTCACCCCTCCACTTT.

The chain uses TRBV9 and TRBJ2-2; no firm D call. V lost 0 bases and J lost 1, with 4 bases in between. The CDR3 runs to 14 residues. The germline V gene encodes CDR1 SGDLS and CDR2 YYNGEE. For the CDR3, the DNA is TGTGCCAGCAGCGTAGTTCAGAACACCGGGGAGCTGTTTTTT. This sequence encodes CASSVVQNTGELFF.

The chain carries TRBV18 and TRBJ1-5; 8 positions agree with TRBD1. Germline trimming cut 5 bases from V and 2 bases from J; bases unmatched to any gene: 8. Germline V gives CDR1 KGHSH, CDR2 LQKENI. The CDR3 is 16 amino acids. The CDR3, as DNA: TGTGCCAGCTCATATACTGACAGGGGTGGCAATCAGCCCCAGCATTTT. It specifies CASSYTDRGGNQPQHF.

The V call is TRBV12-5, the J call TRBJ2-6, with D unclear. The CDR3 covers 13 residues. Trimming left V 6 bases short and J 0 bases short, with 3 bases between. Per germline, CDR1 LGHNT and CDR2 FRNRAP. In DNA, the CDR3 is TGTGCTAGTGGCCTCTCTGGGGCCAACGTCCTGACTTTC. It is translated as CASGLSGANVLTF.

The J gene is TRBJ1-4, the V gene TRBV4-2; D possibly corresponds to TRBD1 (5 bases). This CDR3 has 16 amino acids. V was cut by 4 bases and J by 7 bases, with 19 bases left in between. Germline lookup yields CDR1 LGHNA and CDR2 YNFKEQ. CDR3: CASSLEPGLGSEKLFF. Here the CDR3 DNA reads TGTGCCAGCAGCCTTGAACCGGGACTTGGGAGTGAAAAACTGTTTTTT.

V gene TRBV18 combines with J gene TRBJ1-4; D not resolved. Germline loops: CDR1 KGHSH, CDR2 LQKENI. The ends were cut back, 6 bases at V and 4 bases at J, with 15 bases in the middle. CDR3 length: 15 amino acids. Written as DNA, the CDR3 is TGTGCCAGCTCCCCAAAGGAGGGCCGTAATGAAAAACTGTTTTTT. Its translation is CASSPKEGRNEKLFF.

Concerning this clone: The same CDR3 is also encoded by other DNA sequences in this sample. The rearrangement uses TRBV18 and TRBJ1-2; TRBD1 might be the D (6 bases). The CDR3 is 15 amino acids. Trimming took 0 bases from V and 4 from J, leaving 12 bases between them. The germline gives CDR1 KGHSH, CDR2 LQKENI. The CDR3 reads CASSPPGRGAYGYTF. In DNA form, the CDR3 reads TGTGCCAGCTCACCACCGGGCAGGGGTGCCTATGGCTACACCTTC.

J is TRBJ2-5 and V is TRBV5-4, with 13 nucleotides matching TRBD2. CDR1 is SGHNT and CDR2 is YYREEE in the germline V gene (reference sequence). The J segment lost 5 bases and the V segment lost 3 bases, leaving 7 bases of the junction unmatched. This CDR3 has 16 residues. The CDR3 reads CASSSPGLAGWETQYF. In DNA, the CDR3 is TGTGCCAGCAGCTCTCCGGGACTAGCGGGGTGGGAGACCCAGTACTTC.

A single count supports this clone. The V call is TRBV9, the J call TRBJ1-2, with 7 bases identical to TRBD1. The CDR3 length is 13 residues. CDR1 SGDLS and CDR2 YYNGEE come from the germline V gene. The V gene end was trimmed by 0 bases and the J gene end by 4 bases; junction bases not matched to a gene: 0. CDR3 sequence: CASSVGTGYGYTF. DNA of the CDR3: TGTGCCAGCAGCGTAGGGACAGGCTATGGCTACACCTTC.

The genes are TRBV2 and TRBJ2-7; D possibly corresponds to TRBD2 (5 bases). This CDR3 contains 14 residues. Germline V lookup: CDR1 SNHLY, CDR2 FYNNEI. V lost 4 bases to trimming and J lost 3 bases, with 13 bases between them. CDR3 nucleotides: TGTGCCAGCAGTGTCGGGAACAGATACTACGAGCAGTACTTC. Translating gives CASSVGNRYYEQYF. The variable domain in full, completed from reference TRBV2 and TRBJ2-7, reads EPEVTQTPSHQVTQMGQEVILRCVPISNHLYFYWYRQILGQKVEFLVSFYNNEISEKSEIFDDQFSVERPDGSNFTLKIRSTKLEDSAMYFCASSVGNRYYEQYFGPGTRLTVT.

This clone occurred a few times. The chain combines TRBV7-9 with TRBJ2-1; D is ambiguous. CDR3 size: 13 residues. Germline V gives CDR1 SEHNR, CDR2 FQNEAQ (reference sequence). Trimming shortened V by 2 bases and J by 9 bases, and 11 bases separated the two germline ends. The CDR3 nucleotides read TGTGCCAGCAGCTTACCATCCTCGGGTGAGCAGTTCTTC. It yields the protein CASSLPSSGEQFF.

V gene TRBV5-4 combines with J gene TRBJ2-1; 8 positions match TRBD2. Germline V gene data show CDR1 as SGHNT and CDR2 as YYREEE (reference sequence). The CDR3 length is 15 residues. J was trimmed by 5 bases and V by 4 bases; bases with no gene match: 8. In nucleotides, the CDR3 is TGTGCCAGCAGCCCTAAGCGGGGGACGGACAATGAGCAGTTCTTC. Translated, it gives CASSPKRGTDNEQFF.

The genes are TRBV30 and TRBJ2-3; 10 positions match TRBD2. The CDR3 runs to 15 residues. Germline lookup yields CDR1 GTSNPN and CDR2 SVGIG (reference sequence). V was clipped by 8 bases and J by 0 bases; unmatched bases: 8. As DNA, the CDR3 is TGTGCCGCGGATAGCGGGAGGCAGAGCACAGATACGCAGTATTTT. Protein: CAADSGRQSTDTQYF. Variable domain in full (rest from reference TRBV30 and TRBJ2-3): SQTIHQWPATLVQPVGSPLSLECTVEGTSNPNLYWYRQAAGRGLQLLFYSVGIGQISSEVPQNLSASRPQDRQFILSSKKLLLSDSGFYLCAADSGRQSTDTQYFGPGTRLTVL.

CDR3 residues: CASSRGLERGTQYF. In DNA form, the CDR3 reads TGTGCCAGCAGTCGCGGACTGGAGCGGGGGACCCAGTACTTC. The chain combines TRBV28 with TRBJ2-5; TRBD2 aligns across 7 bases. Unmatched junction bases numbered 10, after V lost 5 bases and J lost 7 bases. CDR3 size: 14 residues. CDR1 is MDHEN, CDR2 SYDVKM, per germline. The whole variable domain, remainder taken from reference TRBV28 and TRBJ2-5, is DVKVTQSSRYLVKRTGEKVFLECVQDMDHENMFWYRQDPGLGLRLIYFSYDVKMKEKGDIPEGYSVSREKKERFSLILESASTNQTSMYLCASSRGLERGTQYFGPGTRLLVL.

The V gene is TRBV2, the J gene TRBJ2-7, with D possibly TRBD1 on 5 matching bases. This CDR3 region has 13 residues. Looked up from germline, CDR1 is SNHLY and CDR2 is FYNNEI. V was cut by 4 bases and J by 4 bases, with 11 bases left in between. For the CDR3, the DNA is TGTGCCAGCAGTGGCCCAGGGTCGTACGAGCAGTACTTC. Its translation is CASSGPGSYEQYF. The variable domain in full, completed from reference TRBV2 and TRBJ2-7, reads EPEVTQTPSHQVTQMGQEVILRCVPISNHLYFYWYRQILGQKVEFLVSFYNNEISEKSEIFDDQFSVERPDGSNFTLKIRSTKLEDSAMYFCASSGPGSYEQYFGPGTRLTVT.

J is TRBJ2-1 and V is TRBV5-1, with D possibly being TRBD2 (6 bases). The CDR3 is 14 residues long. V lost 2 bases and J 2 bases, leaving 8 bases between the germline ends. The germline V gene has CDR1 SGHRS and CDR2 YFSETQ. Written as DNA, the CDR3 is TGCGCCAGCAGCTTAAGGAGGGCCTACAATGAGCAGTTCTTC. It yields the protein CASSLRRAYNEQFF.

The rearrangement links TRBV5-4 to TRBJ1-2, with D uncertain. V was clipped by 0 bases and J by 7 bases, with 16 bases between them. This CDR3 has 15 amino acids. Germline CDR1 and CDR2: SGHNT and YYREEE (reference sequence). CDR3 sequence reads: CASSLEPGSIGGYTF. CDR3 DNA: TGTGCCAGCAGCTTGGAGCCCGGGTCGATCGGTGGCTACACCTTC.

Concerning this clone: Additional DNA sequences in this sample encode the identical CDR3. The chain combines TRBV5-1 with TRBJ2-3; D call uncertain. The CDR3 extends over 14 amino acids. Germline V gives CDR1 SGHRS, CDR2 YFSETQ. V lost 0 bases to trimming and J lost 4 bases, with 9 bases between them. Written as DNA, the CDR3 is TGCGCCAGCAGCTTGGTTGCAGGCGCAGATACGCAGTATTTT. This gives the protein CASSLVAGADTQYF. The complete variable domain, with remaining parts taken from reference TRBV5-1 and TRBJ2-3, reads KAGVTQTPRYLIKTRGQQVTLSCSPISGHRSVSWYQQTPGQGLQFLFEYFSETQRNKGNFPGRFSGRQFSNSRSEMNVSTLELGDSALYLCASSLVAGADTQYFGPGTRLTVL.

The chain uses TRBV2 and TRBJ1-5, with TRBD1 identical over 7 bases. The CDR3 is made up of 13 amino acids. Germline CDR1 reads SNHLY; CDR2 reads FYNNEI. Trimming cost V 7 bases and J 6 bases; bases outside gene matches: 6. The CDR3 bases are TGTGCCAGCACCTCGACAGGGATTCAGCCCCAGCATTTT. It encodes CASTSTGIQPQHF.

This clone was found a few times. V usage is TRBV6-6 and J usage is TRBJ1-5; 8 positions match TRBD1. The J segment lost 4 bases and the V segment lost 5 bases, leaving 10 bases of the junction unmatched. CDR1 is MNHNY, CDR2 SVGAGI, per germline (reference sequence). CDR3 length: 16 residues. The CDR3 protein is CASSAGRQGTNQPQHF. The CDR3 DNA reads TGTGCCAGCAGTGCCGGCCGACAGGGGACGAATCAGCCCCAGCATTTT.

The gene calls are TRBV13 and TRBJ2-7; 8 positions agree with TRBD1. The CDR3 runs 15 residues. V lost 5 bases and J lost 4; bases outside the gene matches: 10. Germline V gene data show CDR1 as PRHDT and CDR2 as FYEKMQ (reference sequence). In DNA, the CDR3 is TGTGCCAGCAGCCGGTCCGGGACAGGTGTATACGAGCAGTACTTC. It yields the protein CASSRSGTGVYEQYF.

This sequence joins TRBV18 and TRBJ1-5, with a weak D call TRBD1 (6 bases). CDR1 KGHSH and CDR2 LQKENI come from the germline V gene. The CDR3 spans 14 residues. The ends were cut back, 2 bases at V and 7 bases at J, with 12 bases in the middle. The chain's CDR3 is CASSPTQGWQPQHF. CDR3 DNA: TGTGCCAGCTCACCAACACAGGGTTGGCAGCCCCAGCATTTT.

The J gene is TRBJ2-7, the V gene TRBV5-1; possible D gene TRBD2, 6 bases. V lost 0 bases and J lost 7, with 11 bases in between. Germline V gene lookup returns CDR1 SGHRS and CDR2 YFSETQ. CDR3 length equals 13 residues. The CDR3 loop is CASSLVGGVEQYF. The CDR3 bases are TGCGCCAGCAGCTTGGTGGGGGGAGTGGAGCAGTACTTC.

V gene TRBV2 combines with J gene TRBJ2-7, with 8 nucleotides matching TRBD2. With V trimmed by 4 bases and J by 5 bases, 7 bases remained unmatched. Germline V gene sequence: CDR1 SNHLY, CDR2 FYNNEI. The CDR3 totals 14 residues. This CDR3 is CASSVGAGVDEQYF. CDR3 DNA: TGTGCCAGCAGTGTAGGAGCGGGGGTTGACGAGCAGTACTTC.

The chain joins TRBV11-2 to TRBJ1-1; maybe TRBD1 (6 bases). V shed 5 bases and J shed 6 bases, with 13 bases lying between them. Germline V lookup: CDR1 SGHAT, CDR2 FQNNGV. The CDR3 consists of 13 residues. CDR3: CASSVNRDPEAFF. CDR3 nucleotides: TGTGCCAGCAGCGTTAACAGGGACCCTGAAGCTTTCTTT. Full variable domain (outside the CDR3, taken from reference TRBV11-2 and TRBJ1-1): EAGVAQSPRYKIIEKRQSVAFWCNPISGHATLYWYQQILGQGPKLLIQFQNNGVVDDSQLPKDRFSAERLKGVDSTLKIQPAKLEDSAVYLCASSVNRDPEAFFGQGTRLTVV.

J is TRBJ2-3 and V is TRBV29-1, with D perhaps matching TRBD2 (5 bases). Germline CDR1 is SQVTM and CDR2 is ANQGSEA. The CDR3 contains 13 residues. Deletions cut 8 bases from V and 2 bases from J, with 14 bases between. For the CDR3, the DNA is TGCAGCCCATACGGGGAATTCACAGATACGCAGTATTTT. It translates to CSPYGEFTDTQYF.

This chain uses TRBV25-1 with TRBJ2-7; D perhaps matches TRBD1 (7 bases). CDR3 length: 13 amino acids. Germline V gene lookup returns CDR1 MGHDK and CDR2 SYGVNS. The V and J ends lost 6 bases and 6 bases respectively, with 15 bases between them. CDR3 in amino acids: CASREGALFEQYF. CDR3 sequence (DNA): TGTGCCAGCAGGGAGGGGGCCTTGTTCGAGCAGTACTTC.

This clone showed up just a few times. This chain uses TRBV6-4 with TRBJ1-2, with 7 bases aligning to TRBD1. Trimming cost V 6 bases and J 5 bases; bases outside gene matches: 12. The germline CDR1 and CDR2 sequences are MRHNA and SNTAGT. The CDR3 is 15 amino acids. The CDR3 DNA is TGTGCCAGCAGCGTACAGGGGACCCGTTTATATGGCTACACCTTC. Translation: CASSVQGTRLYGYTF.

J is TRBJ2-1 and V is TRBV18; 9 bases are shared with TRBD1. Germline trimming cut 4 bases from V and 8 bases from J; bases unmatched to any gene: 9. Germline V gives CDR1 KGHSH, CDR2 LQKENI. The CDR3 covers 15 residues. CDR3: CASSRLTGGLDEQFF. Written as DNA, the CDR3 is TGTGCCAGCTCACGCCTAACAGGGGGCTTGGATGAGCAGTTCTTC.

The chain recombines TRBV5-1 with TRBJ1-5, with D perhaps TRBD1 (5 bases). The V gene lost 4 bases and the J gene lost 5 bases, with 13 bases spanning the gap. Germline CDR1 SGHRS, CDR2 YFSETQ. This CDR3 has 14 residues. DNA for the CDR3: TGCGCCAGCAGCCCCTATAGGGGCCATCAGCCCCAGCATTTT. Translated, it gives CASSPYRGHQPQHF.

The chain recombines TRBV13 with TRBJ2-1; 7 nucleotides match TRBD2. In germline, CDR1 is PRHDT, CDR2 FYEKMQ (reference sequence). The J segment lost 8 bases and the V segment lost 0 bases, leaving 10 bases of the junction unmatched. The CDR3 is 16 residues long. CDR3 DNA: TGTGCCAGCAGCTTAGGGGTGACTAGCTCCCCCCATGAGCAGTTCTTC. Residues: CASSLGVTSSPHEQFF.